Listed here are 28 T cell receptor beta chains from one sample, sequenced in a study of patients and donors after allogeneic stem cell transplantation. TCRdb called the RT-PCR reads again in MiXCR, with one record for every CDR3 protein. The sample yields fewer than 180,000 distinct CDR3 sequences, about a third seen once. Material for sequencing was blood, either unsorted or a sorted T cell fraction (not recorded which). The receptors were gathered from a human donor who was either an allogeneic HSCT recipient or a stem cell or donor lymphocyte infusion donor (not recorded which). It is not recorded whose cells these are; they may come from a transplant donor.

V is TRBV5-1 and J is TRBJ2-3; 9 bases align to TRBD2. The CDR3 is 16 residues long. After removal of 4 bases from V and 4 bases from J, the junction contained 10 bases not matched to a gene. Germline lookup yields CDR1 SGHRS and CDR2 YFSETQ. This CDR3 is CASSEPTAGGPDTQYF. The CDR3 coding sequence is TGCGCCAGCAGCGAACCCACGGCGGGGGGGCCAGATACGCAGTATTTT.

The gene calls are TRBV12-3 or TRBV12-4 and TRBJ1-2; TRBD1 matches 8 bases. The junction had 8 bases not matched to a gene; V was cut back by 7 bases and J by 1 base. The CDR3 spans 15 residues. The CDR3 sequence is CASTLGDRSNYGYTF. The CDR3 nucleotides are TGTGCCAGCACCCTAGGGGACAGGAGTAACTATGGCTACACCTTC.

This chain joins TRBV28 and TRBJ1-2; D might be TRBD1 (5 bases). The CDR3 runs 13 residues. The germline V gene has CDR1 MDHEN and CDR2 SYDVKM. V lost 3 bases and J 6 bases, leaving 11 bases between the germline ends. DNA of the CDR3: TGTGCCAGCAGTTTGGGGACGTTAAATGGCTACACCTTC. As protein: CASSLGTLNGYTF.

This clonotype was seen more than once but under ten times. This rearrangement joins TRBV29-1 to TRBJ1-1; no reliable D call. CDR1 and CDR2 from the germline V gene are SQVTM and ANQGSEA. V lost 5 bases to trimming and J lost 7 bases, with 11 bases between them. CDR3 length: 11 amino acids. CDR3 sequence reads: CSVREGGEAFF. CDR3 in DNA: TGCAGCGTTCGAGAGGGAGGTGAAGCTTTCTTT.

This rearrangement joins TRBV4-2 to TRBJ1-1; unclear D gene. This CDR3 comprises 13 residues. Trimming took off 5 bases at V and 6 bases at J, with 13 bases between the two ends. Germline V CDR1 and CDR2: LGHNA, YNFKEQ. CDR3: CASSSEMFAEAFF. CDR3 nucleotides: TGTGCCAGCAGCTCGGAGATGTTTGCTGAAGCTTTCTTT.

There are many counts of this clonotype. CDR3 nucleotide sequence: TGTGCCAGCAGTTTATCGGGCCAGCCCCAGCATTTT. Residues: CASSLSGQPQHF. The rearrangement joins TRBV28 to TRBJ1-5; no firm D call. Trimming took 1 base from V and 7 from J, leaving 5 bases between them. The CDR3 length is 12 residues. CDR1 is MDHEN and CDR2 is SYDVKM in the germline V gene.

The V call is TRBV27, the J call TRBJ1-6; 7 bases map to TRBD1. The ends lost 8 bases at V and 7 bases at J; junction bases unmatched: 11. Germline V gene lookup returns CDR1 MNHEY and CDR2 SMNVEV (reference sequence). The CDR3 sequence is 15 residues long. CDR3 amino acids: CASDGGQVGNSPLHF. CDR3 DNA: TGTGCCAGCGACGGAGGACAGGTGGGGAATTCACCCCTCCACTTT.

The J gene is TRBJ1-1, the V gene TRBV5-1, with TRBD1 identical over 9 bases. Germline V lookup: CDR1 SGHRS, CDR2 YFSETQ. With 4 bases clipped from V and 7 bases from J, the junction kept 11 bases outside the gene matches. The CDR3 extends over 15 amino acids. DNA of the CDR3: TGCGCCAGCAGCGTAATACAGGGGGCGATGGGTGAAGCTTTCTTT. This encodes CASSVIQGAMGEAFF.

The V gene is TRBV20-1, the J gene TRBJ1-1; D may be TRBD1 (5 bases). Germline V lookup: CDR1 DFQATT, CDR2 SNEGSKA (reference sequence). V dropped 6 bases and J dropped 1 base, with 15 bases sitting between them. The CDR3 runs 14 residues. The chain's CDR3 is CSALRTRGNTEAFF. CDR3 coding DNA: TGCAGTGCCCTTAGGACACGGGGGAACACTGAAGCTTTCTTT.

The genes are TRBV3-1 and TRBJ2-3; D call uncertain. V was pared by 5 bases and J by 2 bases, with 8 bases between. The CDR3 totals 13 residues. In germline, CDR1 is LGHDT, CDR2 YNNKEL (reference sequence). CDR3 region: CASSSEPTDTQYF. Here the CDR3 DNA reads TGTGCCAGCAGCTCCGAGCCCACAGATACGCAGTATTTT.

This clonotype was counted at least ten times. The rearrangement uses TRBV9 and TRBJ1-2, with a tentative D call TRBD1 (5 bases). There are 17 residues in the CDR3. V lost 4 bases, J lost 4 bases, and 23 bases lay in between. Germline V gene lookup returns CDR1 SGDLS and CDR2 YYNGEE. CDR3 coding DNA: TGTGCCAGCAGCCCCCCCGACAGCGTGATTACCGGCTATGGCTACACCTTC. Its protein product is CASSPPDSVITGYGYTF.

This clonotype has just a few counts. V usage is TRBV20-1 and J usage is TRBJ1-2; D is perhaps TRBD1 (5 bases). V lost 2 bases, J lost 6 bases, and 16 bases lay in between. CDR1 is DFQATT and CDR2 is SNEGSKA in the germline V gene (reference sequence). The CDR3 is made up of 14 amino acids. The CDR3 here is CSARPRGRPNGYTF. CDR3 nucleotides: TGCAGTGCTAGACCGCGGGGGAGGCCGAATGGCTACACCTTC.

The chain employs TRBV3-1 and TRBJ2-3; tentative D call: TRBD2 (6 bases). V dropped 4 bases and J dropped 2 bases, with 13 bases sitting between them. Germline CDR1 is LGHDT and CDR2 is YNNKEL (reference sequence). This CDR3 has 15 residues. CDR3 sequence reads: CASSPTGTLTDTQYF. In DNA, the CDR3 is TGTGCCAGCAGCCCGACCGGGACTCTCACAGATACGCAGTATTTT.

This clonotype was observed a handful of times. J is TRBJ1-1 and V is TRBV11-2; D may be TRBD1 (5 bases). This CDR3 contains 13 residues. Trimming cost V 4 bases and J 4 bases, with 10 bases left between them. Germline loops: CDR1 SGHAT, CDR2 FQNNGV. The CDR3 coding sequence is TGTGCCAGCAGCTCCCGGGGGGTCACTGAAGCTTTCTTT. This encodes CASSSRGVTEAFF.

Only a few counts were recorded for this clonotype. The V gene is TRBV12-3 or TRBV12-4, the J gene TRBJ1-1, with D unclear. V lost 5 bases and J 0 bases, leaving 10 bases between the germline ends. The CDR3 totals 14 residues. CDR3 bases: TGTGCCAGCAGTATCGACTGGATGAACACTGAAGCTTTCTTT. Its protein is CASSIDWMNTEAFF.

This chain connects TRBV28 to TRBJ1-2; 7 nucleotides line up with TRBD1. The CDR3 spans 14 residues. Trimming removed 6 bases from V and 2 bases from J; junction bases left unmatched: 6. CDR1 and CDR2 (germline): MDHEN, SYDVKM. The CDR3 sequence is CASRPDRPNYGYTF. For the CDR3, the DNA is TGTGCCAGCAGACCGGACAGGCCCAACTATGGCTACACCTTC.

This rearrangement joins TRBV12-3 or TRBV12-4 to TRBJ1-2; 7 bases map to TRBD1. V lost 5 bases to trimming and J lost 6 bases; unmatched junction nucleotides: 9. The CDR3 is made up of 14 amino acids. CDR3 DNA sequence: TGTGCCAGCAGTCACGGTCAGGGGGTTCATGGCTACACCTTC. Protein product: CASSHGQGVHGYTF.

The rearrangement uses TRBV12-3 or TRBV12-4 and TRBJ2-1; D tentatively reads TRBD1 or TRBD2 (5 bases each). This CDR3 has 13 amino acids. The V and J ends lost 4 bases and 3 bases respectively, with 7 bases between them. The CDR3 sequence is CASSWDDYNEQFF. CDR3 in DNA: TGTGCCAGCAGTTGGGACGACTACAATGAGCAGTTCTTC.

The chain uses TRBV20-1 and TRBJ1-3; 10 bases line up with TRBD1. The junction had 6 bases not matched to a gene; V was cut back by 3 bases and J by 1 base. This CDR3 has 16 residues. Germline V gene lookup returns CDR1 DFQATT and CDR2 SNEGSKA (reference sequence). The CDR3 DNA follows: TGCAGTGCTAGGTCCCCGGGACAGGGGTCTGGAAACACCATATATTTT. Protein sequence: CSARSPGQGSGNTIYF.

This clonotype occurred many times. J is TRBJ1-2 and V is TRBV10-3, with TRBD1 matching over 8 bases. Trimming took 0 bases from V and 4 from J; bases not matched to a gene: 1. CDR1 and CDR2 from the germline V gene are ENHRY and SYGVKD. CDR3 size: 14 residues. As DNA, the CDR3 is TGTGCCATCAGTGAGTCGACAGGGGCCTATGGCTACACCTTC. This gives the protein CAISESTGAYGYTF.

This clonotype showed up just a few times. The V gene is TRBV6-6, the J gene TRBJ1-3; D ambiguous. The CDR3 extends over 13 amino acids. With 9 bases removed from V and 3 bases from J, the gap between germline ends came to 12 bases. The germline V gene has CDR1 MNHNY and CDR2 SVGAGI (reference sequence). The DNA for the CDR3 is TGTGCCAGTATACCTCTAGGTGGAAACACCATATATTTT. It codes for CASIPLGGNTIYF.

With regard to this clonotype: One end of the junction varies from germline; a read error may be responsible. The chain employs TRBV29-1 and TRBJ1-2; the D gene is possibly TRBD1 (5 bases). The CDR3 consists of 12 residues. Germline CDR1 is SQVTM and CDR2 is ANQGSEA. The CDR3: CSVGQGVYGYAF. The CDR3 coding sequence is TGCAGCGTTGGGCAGGGCGTCTATGGCTACGCCTTC. The variable domain in full, completed from reference TRBV29-1 and TRBJ1-2, reads SAVISQKPSRDICQRGTSLTIQCQVDSQVTMMFWYRQQPGQSLTLIATANQGSEATYESGFVIDKFPISRPNLTFSTLTVSNMSPEDSSIYLCSVGQGVYGYAFGSGTRLTVV.

The chain has TRBV4-1 and TRBJ1-5; D gene unclear. The V gene lost 0 bases and the J gene lost 9 bases, with 12 bases spanning the gap. Germline V lookup: CDR1 MGHRA, CDR2 YSYEKL. The CDR3 is made up of 14 amino acids. This CDR3 is CASSQEDDSRPQHF. CDR3 nucleotide sequence: TGCGCCAGCAGCCAAGAGGACGATTCGCGGCCCCAGCATTTT.

This clonotype was detected only a few times. This chain joins TRBV12-3 or TRBV12-4 and TRBJ1-5; D perhaps matches TRBD1 (5 bases). CDR3 size: 14 residues. The V and J ends lost 5 bases and 0 bases respectively, with 8 bases between them. Written as DNA, the CDR3 is TGTGCCAGCAGTCCCGACAGTAGCAATCAGCCCCAGCATTTT. Encoded protein: CASSPDSSNQPQHF.

This clonotype was recorded a few times. The rearrangement links TRBV12-3 or TRBV12-4 to TRBJ1-5; no clear D gene. The CDR3 is made up of 14 amino acids. The V end was cut by 2 bases, the J end by 11 bases, with 16 bases between. CDR3 bases: TGTGCCAGCAGTTTACGGTCTCAGGAGAGGTCCCAGCATTTT. It codes for CASSLRSQERSQHF.

There are a few counts of this clonotype. The rearrangement joins TRBV28 to TRBJ1-1, with a weak D call TRBD1 (6 bases). The CDR3 has 12 residues. Germline V CDR1 and CDR2: MDHEN, SYDVKM. The germline V and J ends were trimmed by 8 bases and 5 bases, with 12 bases remaining between them. The DNA for the CDR3 is TGTGCCAGCCGACAGGTAGGGACTGAAGCTTTCTTT. This encodes CASRQVGTEAFF.

This clonotype turned up a few times. V gene TRBV5-5 combines with J gene TRBJ1-4; 9 bases are a match to TRBD1. V gave up 6 bases and J gave up 2 bases; unmatched junction bases: 8. The CDR3 totals 16 residues. The germline V gene has CDR1 SGHKS and CDR2 YYEKEE (reference sequence). CDR3: CASTQQGANTNEKLFF. CDR3 coding DNA: TGTGCCAGCACCCAACAGGGGGCAAATACTAATGAAAAACTGTTTTTT.

V gene TRBV6-2 or TRBV6-3 combines with J gene TRBJ1-6, with 8 bases that match TRBD1. This CDR3 has 14 amino acids. Germline V gene data show CDR1 as MNHEY and CDR2 as SVGEGT. With 5 bases clipped from V and 7 bases from J, the junction kept 4 bases outside the gene matches. The CDR3 loop reads CASSGQGNNSPLHF. The CDR3 DNA reads TGTGCCAGCAGTGGACAGGGTAACAATTCACCCCTCCACTTT.